A single sample is the source of the 9 T cell receptor beta chains below, sequenced in a study. TCRdb redid the calling of the 5' RACE reads with MiXCR, one entry per CDR3 protein. The sample has about 60,000 distinct CDR3 sequences, around 30% seen once; the top ten hold 2% to 2.5%. What was sequenced was tumor-infiltrating naive CD4+ T cells sorted from the breast tumor. The subset is: naive CD4+ T cells, CD4+CD45RA+CD25-. Source of these receptors: a female donor with breast cancer.

The rearrangement joins TRBV28 to TRBJ1-6; maybe TRBD1 (6 bases). The CDR3 spans 15 residues. Trimming took off 8 bases at V and 7 bases at J, with 18 bases between the two ends. Germline loops: CDR1 MDHEN, CDR2 SYDVKM. The CDR3 loop is CASGPQGPDNSPLHF. For the CDR3, the DNA is TGTGCCAGCGGTCCACAGGGTCCGGACAATTCACCCCTCCACTTT.

The rearrangement links TRBV12-3 or TRBV12-4 to TRBJ1-1; D is undetermined. The length of the CDR3 is 14 residues. The V end was cut by 3 bases, the J end by 1 base, with 9 bases between. CDR3 in DNA: TGTGCCAGCAGTTTCGGAAGGTGGAACACTGAAGCTTTCTTT. Translation gives CASSFGRWNTEAFF.

V gene TRBV12-3 or TRBV12-4 combines with J gene TRBJ1-5; unclear D gene. CDR3 length: 14 residues. Trimming took off 1 base at V and 1 base at J, with 5 bases between the two ends. For the CDR3, the DNA is TGTGCCAGCAGTTTAGGAGCGAGCAATCAGCCCCAGCATTTT. The encoded protein is CASSLGASNQPQHF.

The rearrangement uses TRBV7-3 and TRBJ2-5; 7 bases agree with TRBD2. Germline-derived CDR1 and CDR2 are SGHTA and FQGTGA. The CDR3 is 17 residues long. The trim removed 5 bases at V and 5 bases at J, leaving 17 bases unmatched. The CDR3 DNA reads as TGTGCCAGCAGCCCAGGTTCGGGGAGGGCAGGAGGGGAGACCCAGTACTTC. The encoded protein is CASSPGSGRAGGETQYF.

The genes are TRBV4-1 and TRBJ1-6; possible D gene TRBD1, 5 bases. The CDR3 totals 14 residues. Germline values: CDR1 MGHRA, CDR2 YSYEKL. V gave up 1 base and J gave up 9 bases, with 10 bases separating them. CDR3 DNA: TGCGCCAGCAGCCAAGTGATAGGGGTTTCACCCCTCCACTTT. Its translation is CASSQVIGVSPLHF.

V and J are TRBV7-9 and TRBJ1-5; D is unclear. Between the trimmed V and J ends, which lost 3 bases and 3 bases, there was a span of 9 bases. This CDR3 spans 14 amino acids. Germline CDR1 is SEHNR and CDR2 is FQNEAQ (reference sequence). The CDR3 bases are TGTGCCAGCAGCTTTGACAATAACAATCAGCCCCAGCATTTT. Encoded protein: CASSFDNNNQPQHF.

The CDR3 reads CASSPYSTTQYF. As DNA, the CDR3 is TGTGCCAGCAGCCCTTATAGTACTACGCAGTATTTT. The V call is TRBV7-8, the J call TRBJ2-3; D is uncertain. Trimming took off 5 bases at V and 8 bases at J, with 11 bases between the two ends. The CDR3 covers 12 residues. Germline CDR1 SGHVS, CDR2 FQNEAQ.

This sequence joins TRBV7-6 and TRBJ2-7, with D perhaps TRBD2 (5 bases). This CDR3 comprises 16 residues. Trimming took off 4 bases at V and 5 bases at J, with 21 bases between the two ends. The germline CDR1 and CDR2 sequences are SGHVS and FNYEAQ. CDR3 loop: CASSSRGPNPIHEQYF. In DNA, the CDR3 is TGTGCCAGCAGCTCCCGAGGGCCAAACCCTATCCACGAGCAGTACTTC. The full variable domain, its missing parts supplied by reference TRBV7-6 and TRBJ2-7, is GAGVSQSPRYKVTKRGQDVALRCDPISGHVSLYWYRQALGQGPEFLTYFNYEAQQDKSGLPNDRFSAERPEGSISTLTIQRTEQRDSAMYRCASSSRGPNPIHEQYFGPGTRLTVT.

As to this clonotype: The junction differs from germline at one of its ends, possibly a read error. V usage is TRBV9 and J usage is TRBJ1-5, with 8 bases aligning to TRBD1. The germline gives CDR1 SGDLS, CDR2 YYNGEE. This CDR3 comprises 15 residues. The chain's CDR3 is CAGSRTGQSNQPQHF. CDR3 bases: TGTGCCGGCAGCAGGACAGGGCAGAGCAATCAGCCCCAGCATTTT.